One sample yielded the 9 T cell receptor beta chains listed below, sequenced in a study of blood T cells in healthy people across ages. Primed by a sample-barcoded 5' primer and a J-beta primer mix, a second PCR proceeded for 7 to 11 cycles. TCRdb redid the calling of the 5' RACE reads with MiXCR, one entry per CDR3 protein. Of fewer than 650,000 distinct CDR3 sequences listed, around 27% are singletons. The sample was also linked to a second study, of T cells of mothers and their children.

The source material was blood. The source of these receptors is a boy aged 2 to 10 in good health.

The chain employs TRBV7-6 and TRBJ2-7, with D perhaps assigned TRBD1 or TRBD2 (6 bases each). The CDR3 covers 13 residues. V lost 6 bases and J 5 bases, leaving 14 bases between the germline ends. The germline CDR1 and CDR2 sequences are SGHVS and FNYEAQ. CDR3 residues: CASSQGGTHEQYF. CDR3 coding DNA: TGTGCCAGCAGTCAAGGGGGGACCCACGAGCAGTACTTC.

This clonotype was observed a handful of times. The chain carries TRBV19 and TRBJ2-1, with 7 bases that match TRBD2. Per the germline V gene, CDR1 is LNHDA and CDR2 is SQIVND (reference sequence). The V and J ends lost 3 bases and 3 bases, in that order; junction bases with no gene match: 5. The CDR3 covers 15 residues. CDR3 sequence: CASSIKSGVYNEQFF. CDR3 sequence (DNA): TGTGCCAGTAGTATTAAGAGCGGGGTCTACAATGAGCAGTTCTTC.

This rearrangement joins TRBV7-2 to TRBJ2-7; 10 nucleotides agree with TRBD2. From germline, CDR1 is SGHTA and CDR2 FQGNSA. V was clipped by 0 bases and J by 5 bases; unmatched bases: 7. The CDR3 runs to 16 residues. The CDR3 bases are TGTGCCAGCAGCTTAGCGAACCTAGCGGGAGTTAACGAGCAGTACTTC. It encodes CASSLANLAGVNEQYF.

The chain links TRBV15 to TRBJ1-4; no clear D gene. This CDR3 is built from 17 residues. The V gene's germline CDR1 is LNHNV and CDR2 YYDKDF (reference sequence). V was trimmed by 6 bases and J by 8 bases, leaving 25 bases between them. Written as DNA, the CDR3 is TGTGCCACCAGGCCGACCCACCCAAGCCCTTGGGAGGAAAAACTGTTTTTT. Translation gives CATRPTHPSPWEEKLFF.

There are a few counts of this clonotype. The V and J genes are TRBV2 and TRBJ2-2; 7 bases line up with TRBD2. The CDR3 loop spans 16 amino acids. With 4 bases clipped from V and 1 base from J, the junction kept 6 bases outside the gene matches. Germline CDR1 is SNHLY and CDR2 is FYNNEI. In DNA form, the CDR3 reads TGTGCCAGCAGTGCTAGCGGAGGGTTGAACACCGGGGAGCTGTTTTTT. This translates into CASSASGGLNTGELFF.

This clonotype was seen more than once but under ten times. The rearrangement links TRBV7-8 to TRBJ2-3; 7 nucleotides line up with TRBD2. The V gene end was trimmed by 4 bases and the J gene end by 0 bases; junction bases not matched to a gene: 13. Germline V lookup: CDR1 SGHVS, CDR2 FQNEAQ. There are 18 residues in the CDR3. The DNA for the CDR3 is TGTGCCAGCAGCTCAGATAGGCCAACTAGCGTCAGCACAGATACGCAGTATTTT. Translated: CASSSDRPTSVSTDTQYF.

The V gene is TRBV7-2, the J gene TRBJ2-1; D might be TRBD2 (6 bases). Germline CDR1 is SGHTA and CDR2 is FQGNSA. V lost 5 bases and J 12 bases, leaving 14 bases between the germline ends. The CDR3 has 12 residues. Here the CDR3 reads CASSPAGRGQFF. The CDR3, as DNA: TGTGCCAGCAGCCCCGCGGGACGGGGGCAGTTCTTC.

This rearrangement joins TRBV9 to TRBJ1-2, with 9 nucleotides matching TRBD1. The germline CDR1 and CDR2 sequences are SGDLS and YYNGEE. This CDR3 has 13 residues. J lost 4 bases, V lost 2 bases, and 0 bases had no gene match. The CDR3 loop is CASSVDRGYGYTF. The CDR3 region has the DNA TGTGCCAGCAGCGTGGACAGGGGCTATGGCTACACCTTC.

This clonotype was seen repeatedly, ten times or more. Its ends do not fully match the called genes, so a read error is possible. The CDR3 bases are TGTGCCAGCAGTTTTGGGACAGGTGCTTACGAGCAGTACTTC. Translating gives CASSFGTGAYEQYF. V usage is TRBV5-1 and J usage is TRBJ2-7, with 8 bases identical to TRBD1. Germline V gene lookup returns CDR1 SGHRS and CDR2 YFSETQ. The CDR3 contains 14 residues.